One sample yielded the 25 T cell receptor beta chains listed below, sequenced in a study of T cell responses to AZD1222 COVID-19 vaccine. Profiling relied on immunoSEQ multiplex PCR, and the TCRdb table lists in-frame clones only, not all of them. The table includes approximately 150,000 clones, around 90% detected once. The sequencing here drew on peripheral blood, taken on day 0 of AZD1222 vaccination. These receptors were obtained from an adult in good health.

The table lists this clone with a few counts. The chain joins TRBV19 to TRBJ1-1; D is perhaps TRBD1 (6 bases). Germline V gene lookup returns CDR1 LNHDA and CDR2 SQIVND (reference sequence). The V end lost 5 bases, the J end lost 1 base, and 14 bases lay between the germline ends. This CDR3 comprises 15 residues. The CDR3 reads CASSVDSGWNTEAFF. The CDR3 DNA reads as TGTGCCAGTAGTGTGGACAGCGGGTGGAACACTGAAGCTTTCTTT.

The chain links TRBV23-1 to TRBJ1-5; no definite D call. TRBV23-1 is an open reading frame, and its role is uncertain. The CDR3 runs 15 residues. The V end was cut by 7 bases, the J end by 3 bases, with 16 bases between. The CDR3 loop is CASIWCSQPNQPQHF. The CDR3, as DNA: TGCGCCAGCATCTGGTGCTCACAACCCAATCAGCCCCAGCATTTT.

The J gene is TRBJ2-1, the V gene TRBV5-1; D is possibly TRBD1 (6 bases). This CDR3 has 16 residues. The germline V and J ends were trimmed by 0 bases and 4 bases, with 14 bases remaining between them. The germline V gene encodes CDR1 SGHRS and CDR2 YFSETQ. CDR3 in DNA: TGCGCCAGCAGCTTGGAAGGACAGAGTCGTTACAATGAGCAGTTCTTC. Translated: CASSLEGQSRYNEQFF. Filled out from reference TRBV5-1 and TRBJ2-1, the complete variable domain reads KAGVTQTPRYLIKTRGQQVTLSCSPISGHRSVSWYQQTPGQGLQFLFEYFSETQRNKGNFPGRFSGRQFSNSRSEMNVSTLELGDSALYLCASSLEGQSRYNEQFFGPGTRLTVL.

This chain joins TRBV19 and TRBJ1-2; TRBD1 matches at 7 bases. Losses at the gene ends were 5 bases for V and 2 bases for J; bases not matched to a gene: 5. CDR3 length: 14 amino acids. CDR1 and CDR2 from the germline V gene are LNHDA and SQIVND (reference sequence). The CDR3 here is CASSARQGNYGYTF. The DNA for the CDR3 is TGTGCCAGTAGTGCCAGACAGGGCAACTATGGCTACACCTTC.

The chain has TRBV2 and TRBJ1-1; D ambiguous. The CDR3 loop spans 11 amino acids. With 7 bases removed from V and 5 bases from J, the gap between germline ends came to 8 bases. Per germline, CDR1 SNHLY and CDR2 FYNNEI. The CDR3 DNA sequence: TGTGCCAGCAAGATGGAAACTGAAGCTTTCTTT. It specifies CASKMETEAFF.

The J gene is TRBJ2-1, the V gene TRBV19, with D uncertain. CDR3 length: 17 residues. CDR1 is LNHDA, CDR2 SQIVND, per germline (reference sequence). Between the trimmed V and J ends, which lost 3 bases and 0 bases, there was a span of 15 bases. In DNA form, the CDR3 reads TGTGCCAGTAGTATCGTAGAGCTCGATCCCTCCTACAATGAGCAGTTCTTC. Its protein product is CASSIVELDPSYNEQFF. Full variable domain (outside the CDR3, taken from reference TRBV19 and TRBJ2-1): DGGITQSPKYLFRKEGQNVTLSCEQNLNHDAMYWYRQDPGQGLRLIYYSQIVNDFQKGDIAEGYSVSREKKESFPLTVTSAQKNPTAFYLCASSIVELDPSYNEQFFGPGTRLTVL.

This rearrangement joins TRBV30 to TRBJ1-4; D gene ambiguous. CDR3 length equals 14 residues. Per the germline V gene, CDR1 is GTSNPN and CDR2 is SVGIG (reference sequence). Trimming left V 1 base short and J 0 bases short, with 6 bases between. CDR3 in amino acids: CAWSAGTTNEKLFF. The DNA of the CDR3 is TGTGCCTGGAGTGCCGGGACAACTAATGAAAAACTGTTTTTT.

This chain joins TRBV27 and TRBJ1-5; 8 bases agree with TRBD1. V lost 4 bases, J lost 7 bases, and 6 bases stayed unmatched. This CDR3 is built from 14 residues. From germline, CDR1 is MNHEY and CDR2 SMNVEV (reference sequence). CDR3 in DNA: TGTGCCAGCAGTTACAGGGGGAGGGAGCAGCCCCAGCATTTT. It specifies CASSYRGREQPQHF.

The rearrangement joins TRBV5-6 to TRBJ2-7; 7 nucleotides agree with TRBD1. Germline lookup yields CDR1 SGHDT and CDR2 YYEEEE. The CDR3 is 14 residues long. Trimming at V came to 6 bases and at J to 4 bases, leaving 10 bases not matched to a gene. The CDR3, as DNA: TGTGCCAGCACCAAACCCCAGGGGGAGTACGAGCAGTACTTC. Translation gives CASTKPQGEYEQYF.

The rearrangement joins TRBV18 to TRBJ2-3; the D gene is possibly TRBD2 (6 bases). V lost 6 bases, J lost 3 bases, and 13 bases lay in between. This CDR3 has 14 amino acids. CDR1 is KGHSH, CDR2 LQKENI, per germline. The CDR3 nucleotides are TGTGCCAGCTCTCTGGGGGGAGAAACAGATACGCAGTATTTT. Residues: CASSLGGETDTQYF.

The V gene is TRBV4-1, the J gene TRBJ1-2; D is uncertain. CDR3 length: 14 amino acids. The ends were cut back, 0 bases at V and 5 bases at J, with 10 bases in the middle. The germline V gene encodes CDR1 MGHRA and CDR2 YSYEKL. CDR3 in amino acids: CASSQDGTAYGYTF. Written as DNA, the CDR3 is TGCGCCAGCAGCCAAGACGGCACTGCTTATGGCTACACCTTC.

The V and J genes are TRBV10-2 and TRBJ2-7; 10 bases agree with TRBD1. The CDR3 is 13 residues long. Looked up from germline, CDR1 is WSHSY and CDR2 is SAAADI. The ends lost 5 bases at V and 7 bases at J; junction bases unmatched: 5. For the CDR3, the DNA is TGCGCCAGCAGTAGGGGACAGGGGTTAGAGCAGTACTTC. It codes for CASSRGQGLEQYF.

The chain carries TRBV5-1 and TRBJ1-3; D remains unclear. The CDR3 has 15 amino acids. The V and J ends lost 0 bases and 0 bases respectively, with 7 bases between them. Looked up from germline, CDR1 is SGHRS and CDR2 is YFSETQ. The CDR3 bases are TGCGCCAGCAGCTTGGCCGGAAGCTCTGGAAACACCATATATTTT. It codes for CASSLAGSSGNTIYF.

The J gene is TRBJ2-2, the V gene TRBV10-1; D not resolved. The germline V and J ends were trimmed by 9 bases and 0 bases, with 8 bases remaining between them. This CDR3 contains 13 residues. CDR1 and CDR2 (germline): WNHNN, SYGVQD (reference sequence). The chain's CDR3 is CASTQTNTGELFF. CDR3 nucleotide sequence: TGCGCCAGTACACAAACGAACACCGGGGAGCTGTTTTTT.

This clone is a singleton in its sample. The rearrangement links TRBV6-2 or TRBV6-3 to TRBJ1-3; unclear D gene. This CDR3 is built from 13 residues. V was trimmed by 5 bases and J by 4 bases, leaving 9 bases between them. Germline loops: CDR1 MNHEY, CDR2 SVGEGT. The CDR3 loop is CASSPPPGNTIYF. CDR3 sequence (DNA): TGTGCCAGCAGTCCGCCGCCAGGAAACACCATATATTTT.

The chain links TRBV6-5 to TRBJ1-5; D unclear. The CDR3 covers 14 residues. Germline lookup yields CDR1 MNHEY and CDR2 SVGAGI. Trimming took off 10 bases at V and 3 bases at J, with 16 bases between the two ends. In nucleotides, the CDR3 is TGTGCCACTTCGCGAACGGTCGACAATCAGCCCCAGCATTTT. Its protein product is CATSRTVDNQPQHF.

This chain uses TRBV3-1 (or the pseudogene TRBV3-2) with TRBJ2-3; no reliable D call. The ends were cut back, 4 bases at V and 2 bases at J, with 10 bases in the middle. The CDR3 is 14 residues long. Germline V gene data show CDR1 as LGHDT and CDR2 as YNNKEL (reference sequence). CDR3 in DNA: TGTGCCAGCAGCCTCGCGACGGACACAGATACGCAGTATTTT. It encodes CASSLATDTDTQYF.

The chain employs TRBV5-1 and TRBJ2-2, with a tentative D call TRBD1 (6 bases). The germline CDR1 and CDR2 sequences are SGHRS and YFSETQ. The CDR3 is made up of 16 amino acids. Trimming stripped 4 bases from V and 5 bases from J, with 18 bases between. The CDR3 sequence: CASSRQAPGSTGELFF. The CDR3 DNA reads TGCGCCAGCAGCCGACAGGCACCAGGTTCAACCGGGGAGCTGTTTTTT.

The chain combines TRBV5-4 with TRBJ2-7, with 8 nucleotides matching TRBD2. The germline CDR1 and CDR2 sequences are SGHNT and YYREEE (reference sequence). CDR3 size: 15 residues. V was clipped by 4 bases and J by 2 bases; unmatched bases: 8. CDR3 sequence reads: CASSVSGGLAYEQYF. In DNA, the CDR3 is TGTGCCAGCAGCGTCTCGGGGGGACTAGCCTACGAGCAGTACTTC. Filled out from reference TRBV5-4 and TRBJ2-7, the complete variable domain reads ETGVTQSPTHLIKTRGQQVTLRCSSQSGHNTVSWYQQALGQGPQFIFQYYREEENGRGNFPPRFSGLQFPNYSSELNVNALELDDSALYLCASSVSGGLAYEQYFGPGTRLTVT.

In this sample, this clone turned up a few times. The chain carries TRBV3-1 (or the pseudogene TRBV3-2) and TRBJ2-3; no reliable D call. With 4 bases removed from V and 2 bases from J, the gap between germline ends came to 19 bases. The CDR3 has 17 amino acids. The V gene's germline CDR1 is LGHDT and CDR2 YNNKEL (reference sequence). In DNA form, the CDR3 reads TGTGCCAGCAGCCTCGCGGTGGTGGCTTTAGACACAGATACGCAGTATTTT. This gives the protein CASSLAVVALDTDTQYF.

This clone was seen only once. The chain has TRBV5-1 and TRBJ1-1; D possibly corresponds to TRBD1 (5 bases). V gave up 2 bases and J gave up 7 bases, with 18 bases separating them. The CDR3 spans 15 residues. The germline V gene encodes CDR1 SGHRS and CDR2 YFSETQ. CDR3: CASSFREGPVLEAFF. In nucleotides, the CDR3 is TGCGCCAGCAGCTTCAGGGAGGGTCCCGTTCTTGAAGCTTTCTTT.

This clone has only one observation. The chain uses TRBV6-1 and TRBJ1-2; D possibly corresponds to TRBD1 (6 bases). With 2 bases removed from V and 1 base from J, the gap between germline ends came to 11 bases. The CDR3 has 15 residues. Germline V CDR1 and CDR2: MNHNS, SASEGT. The chain's CDR3 is CASSERTGSNYGYTF. CDR3 sequence (DNA): TGTGCCAGCAGTGAACGCACAGGGAGTAACTATGGCTACACCTTC.

The chain has TRBV4-2 and TRBJ1-1; D not resolved. Germline CDR1 LGHNA, CDR2 YNFKEQ. The V gene lost 0 bases and the J gene lost 1 base, with 6 bases spanning the gap. The CDR3 is made up of 14 amino acids. The CDR3 region is CASSQDSKNTEAFF. The CDR3 coding sequence is TGTGCCAGCAGCCAAGATTCGAAGAACACTGAAGCTTTCTTT.

The rearrangement uses TRBV30 and TRBJ1-2; D is possibly TRBD1 (5 bases). V was cut by 0 bases and J by 4 bases, with 18 bases left in between. CDR3 size: 16 residues. CDR1 is GTSNPN and CDR2 is SVGIG in the germline V gene (reference sequence). CDR3 sequence (DNA): TGTGCCTGGAGTGTAGGTCCGGGGAGAAGGGGCTATGGCTACACCTTC. Amino acid sequence: CAWSVGPGRRGYGYTF.

This chain connects TRBV5-1 to TRBJ2-1; D ambiguous. The CDR3 runs 13 residues. V was trimmed by 4 bases and J by 5 bases, leaving 10 bases between them. Germline lookup yields CDR1 SGHRS and CDR2 YFSETQ. The CDR3 protein is CASSQFTNNEQFF. CDR3 nucleotides: TGCGCCAGCAGCCAATTTACTAACAATGAGCAGTTCTTC.